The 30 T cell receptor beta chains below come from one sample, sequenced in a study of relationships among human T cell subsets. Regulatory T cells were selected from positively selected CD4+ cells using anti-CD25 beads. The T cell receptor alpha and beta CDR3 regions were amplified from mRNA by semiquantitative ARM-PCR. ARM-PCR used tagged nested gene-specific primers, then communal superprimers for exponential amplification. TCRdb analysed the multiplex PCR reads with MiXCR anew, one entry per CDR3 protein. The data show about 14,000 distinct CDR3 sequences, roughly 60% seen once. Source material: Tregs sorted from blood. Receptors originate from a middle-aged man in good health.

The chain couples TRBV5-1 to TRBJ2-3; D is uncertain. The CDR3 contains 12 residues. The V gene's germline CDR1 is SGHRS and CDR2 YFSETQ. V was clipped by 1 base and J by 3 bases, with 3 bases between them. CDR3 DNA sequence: TGCGCCAGCAGCTTGAAAACAGATACGCAGTATTTT. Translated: CASSLKTDTQYF.

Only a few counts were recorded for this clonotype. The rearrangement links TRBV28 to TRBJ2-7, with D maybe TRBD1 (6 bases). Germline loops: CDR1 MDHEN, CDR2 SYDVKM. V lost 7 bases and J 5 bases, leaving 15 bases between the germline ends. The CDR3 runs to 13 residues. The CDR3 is CASTGGRGHEQYF. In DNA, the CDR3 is TGTGCCAGCACCGGAGGCAGGGGCCACGAGCAGTACTTC.

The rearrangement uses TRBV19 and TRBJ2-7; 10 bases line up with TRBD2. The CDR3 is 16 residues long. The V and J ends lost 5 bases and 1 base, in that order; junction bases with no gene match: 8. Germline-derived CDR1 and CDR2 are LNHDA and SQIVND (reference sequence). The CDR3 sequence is CASSRTSGQGSYEQYF. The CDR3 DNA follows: TGTGCCAGTAGTCGGACTAGCGGACAAGGTTCCTACGAGCAGTACTTC.

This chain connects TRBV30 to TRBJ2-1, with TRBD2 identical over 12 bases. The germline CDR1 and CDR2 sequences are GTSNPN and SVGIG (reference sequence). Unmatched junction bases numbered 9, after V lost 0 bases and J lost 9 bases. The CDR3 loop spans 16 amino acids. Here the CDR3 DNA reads TGTGCCTGGAGTGTAACTAGCGGGAGGCCCCTAGGTGAGCAGTTCTTC. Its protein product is CAWSVTSGRPLGEQFF. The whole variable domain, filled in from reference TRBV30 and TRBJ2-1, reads SQTIHQWPATLVQPVGSPLSLECTVEGTSNPNLYWYRQAAGRGLQLLFYSVGIGQISSEVPQNLSASRPQDRQFILSSKKLLLSDSGFYLCAWSVTSGRPLGEQFFGPGTRLTVL.

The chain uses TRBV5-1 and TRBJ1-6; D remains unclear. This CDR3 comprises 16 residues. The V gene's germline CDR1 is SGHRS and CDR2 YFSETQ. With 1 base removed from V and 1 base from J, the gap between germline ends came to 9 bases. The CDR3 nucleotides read TGCGCCAGCAGCTTGCTGGGAAGGTCCTATAATTCACCCCTCCACTTT. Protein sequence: CASSLLGRSYNSPLHF. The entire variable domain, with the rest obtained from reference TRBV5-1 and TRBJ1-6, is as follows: KAGVTQTPRYLIKTRGQQVTLSCSPISGHRSVSWYQQTPGQGLQFLFEYFSETQRNKGNFPGRFSGRQFSNSRSEMNVSTLELGDSALYLCASSLLGRSYNSPLHFGNGTRLTVT.

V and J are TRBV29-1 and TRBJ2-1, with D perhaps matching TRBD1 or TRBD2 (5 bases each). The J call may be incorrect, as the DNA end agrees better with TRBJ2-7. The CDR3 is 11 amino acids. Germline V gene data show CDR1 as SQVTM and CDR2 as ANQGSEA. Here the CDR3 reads CSAEGLYEQYF. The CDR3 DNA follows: TGCAGCGCCGAGGGGCTCTACGAGCAGTACTTC.

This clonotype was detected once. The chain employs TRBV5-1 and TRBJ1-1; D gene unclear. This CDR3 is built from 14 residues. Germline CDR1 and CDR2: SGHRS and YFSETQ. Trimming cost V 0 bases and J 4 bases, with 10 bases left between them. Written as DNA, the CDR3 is TGCGCCAGCAGCTTGGATCCAGTTCCCACTGAAGCTTTCTTT. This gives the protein CASSLDPVPTEAFF.

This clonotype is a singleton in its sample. This chain's CDR3 is CASASSTASSGNTIYF. DNA for the CDR3: TGCGCCAGCGCCTCCTCGACAGCATCATCTGGAAACACCATATATTTT. The chain employs TRBV5-1 and TRBJ1-3; a possible D gene is TRBD1 (5 bases). V was shortened by 7 bases and J by 1 base, with 18 bases between the two germline ends. The germline V gene encodes CDR1 SGHRS and CDR2 YFSETQ. This CDR3 contains 16 residues.

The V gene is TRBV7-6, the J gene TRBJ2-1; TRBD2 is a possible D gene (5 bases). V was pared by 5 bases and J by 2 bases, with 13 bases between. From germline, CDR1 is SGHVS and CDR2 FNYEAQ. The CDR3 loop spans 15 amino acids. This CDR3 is CASSATYGAYNEQFF. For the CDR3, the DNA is TGTGCCAGCAGCGCGACCTACGGGGCCTACAATGAGCAGTTCTTC.

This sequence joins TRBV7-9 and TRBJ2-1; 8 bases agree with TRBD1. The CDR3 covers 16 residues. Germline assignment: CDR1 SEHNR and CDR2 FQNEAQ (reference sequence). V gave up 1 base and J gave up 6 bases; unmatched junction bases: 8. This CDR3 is CASSLGGRTGLNEQFF. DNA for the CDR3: TGTGCCAGCAGCTTAGGGGGCAGGACAGGGCTCAATGAGCAGTTCTTC.

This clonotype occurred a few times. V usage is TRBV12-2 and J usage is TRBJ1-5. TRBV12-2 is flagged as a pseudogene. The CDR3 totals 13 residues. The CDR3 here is CASRLALEQPQHF. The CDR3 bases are TGTGCAAGTCGCTTAGCGTTGGAGCAGCCCCAGCATTTT.

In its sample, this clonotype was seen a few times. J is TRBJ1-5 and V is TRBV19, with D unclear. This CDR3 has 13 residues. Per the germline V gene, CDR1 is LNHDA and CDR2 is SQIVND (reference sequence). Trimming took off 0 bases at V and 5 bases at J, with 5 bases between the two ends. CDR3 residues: CASSIDGDQPQHF. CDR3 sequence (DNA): TGTGCCAGTAGTATAGACGGTGATCAGCCCCAGCATTTT.

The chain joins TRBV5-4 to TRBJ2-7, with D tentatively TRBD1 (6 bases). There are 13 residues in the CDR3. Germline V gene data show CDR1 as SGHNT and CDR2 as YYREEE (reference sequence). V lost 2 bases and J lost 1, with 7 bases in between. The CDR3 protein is CASSLQGSYEQYF. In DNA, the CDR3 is TGTGCCAGCAGCTTACAGGGATCCTACGAGCAGTACTTC.

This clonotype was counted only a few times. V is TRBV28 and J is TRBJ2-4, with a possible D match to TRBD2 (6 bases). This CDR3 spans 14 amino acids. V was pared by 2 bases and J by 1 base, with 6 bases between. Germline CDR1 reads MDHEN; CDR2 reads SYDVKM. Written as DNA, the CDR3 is TGTGCCAGCAGTTTAGCGGGGGCCAAAAACATTCAGTACTTC. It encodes CASSLAGAKNIQYF.

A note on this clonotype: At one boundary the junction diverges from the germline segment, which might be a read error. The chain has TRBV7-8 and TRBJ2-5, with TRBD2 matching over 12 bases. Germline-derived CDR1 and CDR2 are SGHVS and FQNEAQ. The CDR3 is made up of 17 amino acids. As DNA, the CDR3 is TGTGCCGGCAGCTTAGTCTTCCTAGCGGGAGGGGCAGAGACCCAGTACTTC. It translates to CAGSLVFLAGGAETQYF.

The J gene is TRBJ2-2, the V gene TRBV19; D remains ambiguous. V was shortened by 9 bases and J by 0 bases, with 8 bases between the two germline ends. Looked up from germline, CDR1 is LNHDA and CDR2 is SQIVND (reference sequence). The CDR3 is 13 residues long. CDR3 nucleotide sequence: TGTGCCAGCCAGGTAGCGAACACCGGGGAGCTGTTTTTT. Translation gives CASQVANTGELFF.

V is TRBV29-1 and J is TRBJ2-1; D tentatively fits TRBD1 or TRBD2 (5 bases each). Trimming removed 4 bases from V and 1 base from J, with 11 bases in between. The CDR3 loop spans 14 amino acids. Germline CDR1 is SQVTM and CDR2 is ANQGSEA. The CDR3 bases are TGCAGCGTTGTGGGACGTGATTCCTACAATGAGCAGTTCTTC. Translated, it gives CSVVGRDSYNEQFF.

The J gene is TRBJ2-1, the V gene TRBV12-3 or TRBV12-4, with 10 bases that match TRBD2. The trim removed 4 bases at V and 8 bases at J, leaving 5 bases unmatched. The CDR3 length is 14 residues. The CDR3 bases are TGTGCCAGCAGTTCTAGCGGGAGAGACCATGAGCAGTTCTTC. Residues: CASSSSGRDHEQFF.

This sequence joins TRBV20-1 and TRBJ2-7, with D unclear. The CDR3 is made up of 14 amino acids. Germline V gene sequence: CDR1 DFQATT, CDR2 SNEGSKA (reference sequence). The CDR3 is CRASTTRPPYEQYF. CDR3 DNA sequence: TGCAGGGCCTCGACAACTCGACCGCCATACGAGCAGTACTTC.

The CDR3 DNA sequence: TGCAGCGTCGCTCCGGGAGGTCACAATCAGCCCCAGCATTTT. This codes for CSVAPGGHNQPQHF. The rearrangement uses TRBV29-1 and TRBJ1-5; D is unclear. Germline CDR1 and CDR2: SQVTM and ANQGSEA. V shed 6 bases and J shed 3 bases, with 15 bases lying between them. The CDR3 is 14 residues long.

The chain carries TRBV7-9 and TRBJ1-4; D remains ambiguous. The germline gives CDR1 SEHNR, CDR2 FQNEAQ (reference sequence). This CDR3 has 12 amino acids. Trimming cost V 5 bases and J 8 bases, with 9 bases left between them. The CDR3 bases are TGTGCCAGCAGCCTATACGTCGAAAAACTGTTTTTT. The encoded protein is CASSLYVEKLFF.

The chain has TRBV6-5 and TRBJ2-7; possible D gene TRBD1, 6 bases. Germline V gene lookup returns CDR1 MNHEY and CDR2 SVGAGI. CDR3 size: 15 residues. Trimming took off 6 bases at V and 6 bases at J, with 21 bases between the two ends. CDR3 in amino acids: CASRGPLNQGREQYF. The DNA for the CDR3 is TGTGCCAGCAGAGGACCTCTTAACCAGGGGCGCGAGCAGTACTTC.

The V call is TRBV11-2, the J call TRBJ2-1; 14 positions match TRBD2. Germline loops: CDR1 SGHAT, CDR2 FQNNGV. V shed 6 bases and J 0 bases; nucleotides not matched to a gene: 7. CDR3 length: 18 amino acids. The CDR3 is CASRTGLAGASSYNEQFF. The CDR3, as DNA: TGTGCCAGCAGAACGGGACTAGCGGGGGCGAGCTCCTACAATGAGCAGTTCTTC.

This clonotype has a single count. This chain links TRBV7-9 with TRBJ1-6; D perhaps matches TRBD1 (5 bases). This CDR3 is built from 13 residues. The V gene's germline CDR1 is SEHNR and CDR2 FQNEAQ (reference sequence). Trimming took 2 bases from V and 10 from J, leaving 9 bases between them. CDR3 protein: CASSLQGGSPLHF. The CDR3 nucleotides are TGTGCCAGCAGCTTACAGGGCGGCTCACCCCTCCACTTT. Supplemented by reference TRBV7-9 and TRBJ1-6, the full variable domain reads DTGVSQNPRHKITKRGQNVTFRCDPISEHNRLYWYRQTLGQGPEFLTYFQNEAQLEKSRLLSDRFSAERPKGSFSTLEIQRTEQGDSAMYLCASSLQGGSPLHFGNGTRLTVT.

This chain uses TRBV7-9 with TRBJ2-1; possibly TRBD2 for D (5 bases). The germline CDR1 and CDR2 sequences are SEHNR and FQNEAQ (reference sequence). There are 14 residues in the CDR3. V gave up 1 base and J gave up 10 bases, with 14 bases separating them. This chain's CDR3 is CASSLVLGEGEQFF. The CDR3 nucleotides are TGTGCCAGCAGCTTAGTCCTCGGGGAAGGGGAGCAGTTCTTC.

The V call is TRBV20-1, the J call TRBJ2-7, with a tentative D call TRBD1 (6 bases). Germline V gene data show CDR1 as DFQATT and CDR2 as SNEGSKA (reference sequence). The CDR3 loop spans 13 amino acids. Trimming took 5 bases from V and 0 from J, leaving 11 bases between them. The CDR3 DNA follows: TGCAGTGCTTTTGACAGGAGCTCCTACGAGCAGTACTTC. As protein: CSAFDRSSYEQYF.

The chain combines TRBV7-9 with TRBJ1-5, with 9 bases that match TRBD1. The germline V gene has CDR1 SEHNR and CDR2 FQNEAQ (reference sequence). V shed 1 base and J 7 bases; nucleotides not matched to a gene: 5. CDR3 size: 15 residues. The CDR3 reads CASSLGTGGWQPQHF. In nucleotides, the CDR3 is TGTGCCAGCAGCTTAGGTACAGGGGGCTGGCAGCCCCAGCATTTT.

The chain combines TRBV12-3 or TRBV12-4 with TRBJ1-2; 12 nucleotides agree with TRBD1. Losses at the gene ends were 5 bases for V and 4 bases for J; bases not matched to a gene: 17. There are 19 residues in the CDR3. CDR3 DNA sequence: TGTGCCAGCAGTCCTGGGCCCAAGCCGGGACAGGGGGCGGCCTATGGCTACACCTTC. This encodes CASSPGPKPGQGAAYGYTF.

CDR3 nucleotides: TGTGCCAGCAGGGTGAGGGGGGCAAGGAACACTGAAGCTTTCTTT. Its protein is CASRVRGARNTEAFF. The chain is built from TRBV12-3 or TRBV12-4 and TRBJ1-1; perhaps TRBD1 as D (6 bases). The CDR3 is 15 amino acids. V was cut by 6 bases and J by 1 base, with 15 bases left in between.

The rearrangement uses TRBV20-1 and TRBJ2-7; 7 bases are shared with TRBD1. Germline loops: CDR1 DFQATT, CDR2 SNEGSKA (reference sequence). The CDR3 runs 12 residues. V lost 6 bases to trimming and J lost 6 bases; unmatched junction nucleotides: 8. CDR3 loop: CSAARGPGEQYF. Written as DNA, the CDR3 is TGCAGTGCCGCAAGGGGGCCGGGCGAGCAGTACTTC.